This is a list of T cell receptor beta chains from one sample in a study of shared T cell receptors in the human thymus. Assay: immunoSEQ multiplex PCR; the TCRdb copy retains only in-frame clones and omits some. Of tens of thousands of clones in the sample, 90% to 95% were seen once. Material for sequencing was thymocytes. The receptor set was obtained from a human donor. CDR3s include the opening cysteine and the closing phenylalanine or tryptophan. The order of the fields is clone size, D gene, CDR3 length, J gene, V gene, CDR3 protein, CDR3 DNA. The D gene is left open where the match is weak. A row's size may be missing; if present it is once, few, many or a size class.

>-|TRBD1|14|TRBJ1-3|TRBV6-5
CASKGQGQGNTIYF
TGTGCCAGCAAAGGACAGGGGCAAGGAAACACCATATATTTT
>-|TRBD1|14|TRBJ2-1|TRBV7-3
CASRRDRGHNEQFF
TGTGCCAGCCGGAGGGACAGGGGGCACAATGAGCAGTTCTTC
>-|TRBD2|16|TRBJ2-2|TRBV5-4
CASSLGAGGPSGELFF
TGTGCCAGCAGCTTGGGAGCGGGGGGGCCCAGCGGGGAGCTGTTTTTT
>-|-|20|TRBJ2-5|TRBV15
CATSRVQNRDLEMHQETQYF
TGTGCCACCAGCAGAGTTCAGAACCGGGACTTGGAAATGCACCAAGAGACCCAGTACTTC
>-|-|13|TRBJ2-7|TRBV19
CASSIPGSYEQYF
TGTGCCAGTAGTATCCCCGGGTCCTACGAGCAGTACTTC
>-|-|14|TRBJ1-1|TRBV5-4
CASSLIGRNTEAFF
TGTGCCAGCAGCCTCATAGGCAGGAACACTGAAGCTTTCTTT
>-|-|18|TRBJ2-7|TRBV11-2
CASSLDPQANQSQYEQYF
TGTGCCAGCAGCTTAGATCCGCAAGCGAATCAATCACAATACGAGCAGTACTTC
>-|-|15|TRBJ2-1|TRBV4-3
CASSQAGGQGDEQFF
TGCGCCAGCAGCCAAGCAGGGGGGCAGGGGGATGAGCAGTTCTTC
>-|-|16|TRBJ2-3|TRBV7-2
CASSSNTGTSTDTQYF
TGTGCCAGCAGCTCAAACACCGGGACTAGCACAGATACGCAGTATTTT
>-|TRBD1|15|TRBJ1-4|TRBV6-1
CASSHNRGEGEKLFF
TGTGCCAGCAGTCATAACAGGGGTGAGGGGGAAAAACTGTTTTTT
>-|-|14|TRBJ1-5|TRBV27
CASSSHTRIQPQHF
TGTGCCAGCAGTTCTCATACAAGAATTCAGCCCCAGCATTTT
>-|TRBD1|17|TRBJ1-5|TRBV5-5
CASSAGTVPYSNQPQHF
TGTGCCAGCAGCGCCGGGACAGTTCCTTATAGCAATCAGCCCCAGCATTTT
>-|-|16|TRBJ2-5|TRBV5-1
CASSWDRGDKWETQYF
TGCGCCAGCAGCTGGGACCGTGGTGACAAATGGGAGACCCAGTACTTC
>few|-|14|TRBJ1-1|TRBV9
CASSVGRATIEAFF
TGTGCCAGCAGCGTAGGCAGGGCTACTATTGAAGCTTTCTTT
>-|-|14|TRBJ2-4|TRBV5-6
CASSLGSVGAIQYF
TGTGCCAGCAGCTTGGGGTCGGTGGGAGCTATTCAGTACTTC
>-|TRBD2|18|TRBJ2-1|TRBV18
CASSPGTSGGPTYNEQFF
TGTGCCAGCTCACCAGGGACTAGCGGGGGGCCCACCTACAATGAGCAGTTCTTC
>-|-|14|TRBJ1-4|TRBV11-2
CASSPNWGNEKLFF
TGTGCCAGCAGCCCCAACTGGGGTAATGAAAAACTGTTTTTT
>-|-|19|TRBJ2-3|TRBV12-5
CASGLVWLHVVGPTDTQYF
TGTGCTAGTGGTTTGGTATGGTTACACGTGGTGGGACCCACAGATACGCAGTATTTT
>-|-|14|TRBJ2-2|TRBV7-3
CASSTTGNTGELFF
TGTGCCAGCAGCACAACAGGGAACACCGGGGAGCTGTTTTTT
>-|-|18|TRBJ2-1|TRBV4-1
CASSSPGNTGSSYNEQFF
TGCGCCAGCAGCTCCCCCGGGAATACAGGGAGCTCCTACAATGAGCAGTTCTTC
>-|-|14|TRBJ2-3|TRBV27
CASSPTSGEDTQYF
TGTGCCAGCAGCCCAACATCCGGGGAAGATACGCAGTATTTT
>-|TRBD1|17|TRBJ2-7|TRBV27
CASSPPSGTGRSYEQYF
TGTGCCAGCAGTCCTCCATCCGGGACAGGGCGCTCCTACGAGCAGTACTTC
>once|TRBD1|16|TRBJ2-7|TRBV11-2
CASSFLRDRDPYEQYF
TGTGCCAGCAGCTTCCTCCGGGACAGAGACCCCTACGAGCAGTACTTC
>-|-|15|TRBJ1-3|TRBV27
CASSLGPTGTDTIYF
TGTGCCAGCAGTCTCGGACCGACGGGGACGGACACCATATATTTT
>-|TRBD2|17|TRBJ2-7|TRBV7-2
CASSLVRSSGGAYEQYF
TGTGCCAGCAGCTTAGTCAGGTCTAGCGGGGGGGCCTACGAGCAGTACTTC
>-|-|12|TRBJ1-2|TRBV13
CASSPSGQGYTF
TGTGCCAGCAGCCCCTCGGGGCAGGGCTACACCTTC
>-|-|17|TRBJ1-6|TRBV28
CASRDVFFPAKNSPLHF
TGTGCCAGCAGAGACGTCTTTTTTCCGGCTAAAAATTCACCCCTCCACTTT
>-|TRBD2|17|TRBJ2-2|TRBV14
CASSQEGRGVPTGELFF
TGTGCCAGCAGCCAAGAGGGACGGGGGGTCCCTACCGGGGAGCTGTTTTTT
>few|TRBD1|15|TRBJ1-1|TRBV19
CASSTRQGTNTEAFF
TGTGCCAGTAGTACGCGACAGGGGACGAACACTGAAGCTTTCTTT
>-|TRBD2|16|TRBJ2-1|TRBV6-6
CASSFAPGLVDNEQFF
TGTGCCAGCAGTTTCGCGCCGGGACTAGTGGACAATGAGCAGTTCTTC
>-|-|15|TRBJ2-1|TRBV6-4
CASSDDVSSYNEQFF
TGTGCCAGCAGTGACGACGTCAGCTCCTACAATGAGCAGTTCTTC
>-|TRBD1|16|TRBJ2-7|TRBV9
CASSVEGGRSSYEQYF
TGTGCCAGCAGCGTAGAAGGGGGCAGGAGCTCCTACGAGCAGTACTTC
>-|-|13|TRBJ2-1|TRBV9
CASSPEGGNEQFF
TGTGCCAGCAGCCCCGAAGGTGGGAATGAGCAGTTCTTC
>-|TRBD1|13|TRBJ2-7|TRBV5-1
CASSLHRGYEQYF
TGCGCCAGCAGCTTGCACAGGGGCTACGAGCAGTACTTC
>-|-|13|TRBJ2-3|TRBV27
CASKSQNTDTQYF
TGTGCCAGCAAGTCTCAGAACACAGATACGCAGTATTTT
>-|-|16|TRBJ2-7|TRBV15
CATSRDEGDRPYEQYF
TGTGCCACCAGCAGAGATGAAGGTGATCGTCCCTACGAGCAGTACTTC
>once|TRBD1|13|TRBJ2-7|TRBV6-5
CASSHSRRTGQYF
TGTGCCAGCAGCCACTCCCGGAGGACAGGGCAGTACTTC
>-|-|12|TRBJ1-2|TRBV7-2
CASSPLSYGYTF
TGTGCCAGCAGCCCCCTGTCCTATGGCTACACCTTC
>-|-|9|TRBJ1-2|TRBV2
CASANGYTF
TGTGCCAGCGCGAATGGCTACACCTTC
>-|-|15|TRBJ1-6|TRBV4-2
CASSHPDGPGAPLHF
TGTGCCAGCAGCCACCCGGACGGGCCGGGAGCACCCCTCCACTTT